This T cell receptor beta chain is drawn from a study of blood T cell repertoires in COVID-19. Study-wide background: The cDNA or gDNA used as material had been derived from T cells, B-cell-depleted T cells, or PBMCs.

This clone was seen a handful of times. In the authors' workflow: Reference gene primer amplification gave nucleated cell count estimates. Generated by immunoSEQ multiplex PCR, the TCRdb table keeps only in-frame clones and is missing some. V, J and clone size derive from that table, while D and trimming were established from the DNA sequence. This sample has over 200,000 clones, with around 90% found just once. Followed over time, Seattle patients had been enrolled while infection was active. This CDR3 contains 18 residues. V was pared by 5 bases and J by 1 base, with 13 bases of the junction left unmatched. Germline values: CDR1 SEHNR, CDR2 FQNEAQ (reference sequence).

The source is a man aged 60 to 75 with COVID-19, enrolled during active disease. The gene calls are TRBV7-9 and TRBJ2-4; 8 positions match TRBD2. Specimen: peripheral blood. CDR3 residues: CASSPRVAGPPAKNIQYF. The DNA of the CDR3 is TGTGCCAGCAGCCCTAGGGTAGCGGGGCCCCCGGCCAAAAACATTCAGTACTTC.